This TCR beta chain was sequenced during a study of CD8 T cells in ankylosing spondylitis. Study conclusions and caveats: Reportedly, disease-linked clones are significantly enriched in ankylosing spondylitis patients' matched synovial fluid. Blood from ankylosing spondylitis patients appeared to carry a characteristic eight-variant TCR beta motif. Previously reported in reactive arthritis synovial fluid and blood were some of the motif variants.

With respect to this clonotype: Its matching antigen is unknown.

The CDR3 spans 14 residues. Germline assignment: CDR1 SGHRS and CDR2 YFSETQ. Trimming cost V 4 bases and J 2 bases, with 12 bases left between them. Construction of TCR beta libraries was performed using quantitative 5'-RACE with molecular barcodes. From the 5' RACE reads, TCRdb called clonotypes with MiXCR, one entry per CDR3 protein. The data contain 350,000 to 550,000 distinct CDR3 sequences, 25% to 30% of them singletons. The V and J genes are TRBV5-1 and TRBJ2-5; D remains unclear. This sequence was found in a male donor with ankylosing spondylitis. The sample was blood, either unsorted or a sorted T cell fraction (not recorded which). The CDR3 spells CASSALDGQETQYF. CDR3 coding DNA: TGCGCCAGCAGCGCCCTGGACGGACAAGAGACCCAGTACTTC.